A single T cell receptor (beta chain) is shown here with its context. What it recognizes is unknown. This sample stems from a study of beta chain features in type 1 diabetes. Whole-study context: The study found patients and healthy donors alike in age, gender and cell yields.

Study results and limitations: The naive, central memory and Treg TCRB repertoires looked more alike in patients than they did in healthy donors.

A CD45RO/CCR7/CD25/CD127/CD95/CD27 panel sorted naive, central memory, regulatory and stem cell-like memory CD4+ cells. Germline V gene lookup returns CDR1 SEHNR and CDR2 FQNEAQ (reference sequence). The CDR3 runs to 14 residues. V shed 9 bases and J 4 bases; nucleotides not matched to a gene: 6. Expressed TCRB transcripts were sequenced because the isolated RNA had all been reverse transcribed beforehand. The protocol was immunoSEQ multiplex PCR, while the TCRdb copy is restricted to in-frame clones and leaves out a portion. The profile shows about 230,000 clones, about 10% of them singletons. The chain joins TRBV7-9 to TRBJ1-4, with 9 bases fitting TRBD1. The TCR sequence derives from a woman aged 18-30 years in good health. The sample was naive CD4+ T cells from blood. The CDR3: CARLRTGDNEKLFF. CDR3 nucleotides: TGTGCCAGACTTAGGACAGGGGATAATGAAAAACTGTTTTTT.